This T cell receptor beta chain was profiled in a study of T cell responses to AZD1222 COVID-19 vaccine. Libraries were prepared by immunoSEQ multiplex PCR; TCRdb keeps only in-frame clonotypes and omits some of them. This table has roughly 100,000 clones, about nine tenths appearing once. The CDR3 consists of 15 residues. V gave up 3 bases and J gave up 6 bases, with 17 bases separating them. Looked up from germline, CDR1 is KGHSH and CDR2 is LQKENI. As regards this clone: Its antigen is as yet unknown.

Study outcomes and limitations: The sample set comprised mostly white British donors with more females, and clonal diversity was possibly underestimated. The CD4 TCRs associated with vaccination extended across spike and predominated at 160-218 and 743-854. Unmutated variant regions reportedly attract nearly half of all spike-specific TCRs.

This receptor was identified in an adult in good health. This chain uses TRBV18 with TRBJ1-2; perhaps TRBD1 as D (6 bases). The sample here was peripheral blood, taken on day 0 of AZD1222 vaccination. CDR3 sequence reads: CASSPPHRAPNGYTF. The CDR3 DNA follows: TGTGCCAGCTCACCTCCCCACAGGGCCCCCAATGGCTACACCTTC.